This T cell receptor beta chain appears in the sequencing data of a study of beta chain features in type 1 diabetes. Reverse transcription of all isolated RNA meant that expressed TCRB transcripts were sequenced. Libraries were prepared by immunoSEQ multiplex PCR; TCRdb keeps only in-frame clonotypes and omits some of them. The table has 640,000 or so clones, 11% to 15% seen once; the top ten hold roughly 0.04%. Sorted populations were all over 95% pure. Germline assignment: CDR1 WSHSY and CDR2 SAAADI. V was pared by 0 bases and J by 2 bases, with 7 bases between. CDR3 size: 14 residues. Study outcomes and limitations: TCRB CDR3s from Type 1 diabetes patients were moderately but significantly shorter in all four CD4+ subsets.

To note about this clone: Its antigen remains unidentified.

V is TRBV10-2 and J is TRBJ1-1; no definite D call. This sequence was found in a man aged 18 to 30 with type 1 diabetes. Sequenced: naive CD4+ T cells from blood. The CDR3 DNA sequence: TGCGCCAGCAGTGAGTCAGTAGTTAACACTGAAGCTTTCTTT. Amino acids: CASSESVVNTEAFF.